This TCR beta chain was sequenced during a study of T cell responses to AZD1222 COVID-19 vaccine. On this clone: The antigen remains undetermined.

Study results and limitations: Repertoire sampling was restricted to post-peak T cell response timepoints. White British ancestry dominated among donors, who included more females, and clonal diversity was possibly underestimated. Baseline seropositivity characterized only a handful of AZD1222 recipients.

The data were produced by immunoSEQ multiplex PCR, yet TCRdb's version contains in-frame clones alone and is incomplete. The sample lists 150,000 or so clones; 90% to 95% were seen once. V lost 4 bases and J lost 5, with 17 bases in between. Germline V lookup: CDR1 MDHEN, CDR2 SYDVKM. The length of the CDR3 is 15 residues. V and J are TRBV28 and TRBJ1-1; tentative D call: TRBD1 (6 bases). The input for sequencing was peripheral blood, taken on day 0 of AZD1222 vaccination. The sequence came from an adult in good health. CDR3 in amino acids: CASSSIRGGWTEAFF. The CDR3 DNA reads TGTGCCAGCAGTTCGATCAGGGGAGGGTGGACTGAAGCTTTCTTT.